The sequence of this TCR beta chain was determined in a study of T cell responses to AZD1222 COVID-19 vaccine. Here immunoSEQ multiplex PCR was the method, and the copy in TCRdb shows in-frame clones only, minus some. The table includes 150,000 to 200,000 clones, about 90% detected once. The source material was peripheral blood, sampled 28 days after the second AZD1222 dose. The TCR was taken from an adult who received the AZD1222 COVID-19 vaccine.

CDR3 in amino acids: CASSLGKGPGSYTQYF. CDR3 in DNA: TGTGCCAGCAGTTTGGGGAAGGGTCCGGGCTCGTATACGCAGTATTTT. J is TRBJ2-3 and V is TRBV28; no definite D call. The CDR3 consists of 16 residues. With 3 bases removed from V and 7 bases from J, the gap between germline ends came to 20 bases. The germline gives CDR1 MDHEN, CDR2 SYDVKM.